The 3 T cell receptor beta chains reported below all come from one sample, sequenced in a study of T cell changes during pregnancy in multiple sclerosis. Here immunoSEQ multiplex PCR was the method, and the copy in TCRdb shows in-frame clones only, minus some. There are roughly 40,000 clones in the sample; roughly nine tenths occur only once, and under 0.55% lies in the top ten. Source: CD4+ T cells from peripheral blood mononuclear cells, taken in the first trimester of pregnancy. The source is a female donor in good health, enrolled as a control in a pregnancy study.

Here the CDR3 reads CASSQVIAGVLAAQETQYF. CDR3 nucleotides: TGCGCCAGCAGCCAAGTAATAGCGGGGGTCCTCGCCGCACAAGAGACCCAGTACTTC. This chain joins TRBV4-1 and TRBJ2-5; 9 bases line up with TRBD2. Germline CDR1 is MGHRA and CDR2 is YSYEKL. The V gene end was trimmed by 1 base and the J gene end by 2 bases; junction bases not matched to a gene: 14. CDR3 length: 19 residues.

The rearrangement joins TRBV18 to TRBJ1-1; 11 nucleotides agree with TRBD1. Germline-derived CDR1 and CDR2 are KGHSH and LQKENI. The V and J ends lost 5 bases and 1 base, in that order; junction bases with no gene match: 6. The length of the CDR3 is 16 residues. This CDR3 reads CASSSTGTGGNTEAFF. For the CDR3, the DNA is TGTGCCAGCTCATCTACCGGGACAGGGGGGAACACTGAAGCTTTCTTT.

The chain couples TRBV7-2 to TRBJ2-2; D uncertain. Germline lookup yields CDR1 SGHTA and CDR2 FQGNSA. This CDR3 region has 16 residues. Trimming took off 2 bases at V and 0 bases at J, with 10 bases between the two ends. DNA for the CDR3: TGTGCCAGCAGCTTAACTTACTACGCGAACACCGGGGAGCTGTTTTTT. The encoded protein is CASSLTYYANTGELFF.